The rows below give T cell receptor beta chains drawn from one sample of a study of cytomegalovirus exposure and HLA in healthy donors. Sequencing was performed with immunoSEQ multiplex PCR; in TCRdb, only in-frame clones are kept and a portion is missing. The data show about 170,000 clones, around four fifths seen once. Sequenced: PBMCs. These receptor sequences come from a female donor in good health and CMV-seronegative. Each CDR3 is given with its conserved first and last residue. Fields, in order: V gene, J gene, D gene, clone size, CDR3 DNA, CDR3 protein. The D gene is left open where the match is weak. Expanded clones are given a class, and other clones once, few, many or no size at all.

TRBV28	TRBJ2-7	-	few	TGTGCCAGCAGTTTTAGGCTCTCCTACGAGCGGTACTTC	CASSFRLSYERYF
TRBV14	TRBJ2-4	-	-	TGTGCCAGCAGCCAAGTGGGGCTCGGGTCAGAAAACATTCAGTACTTC	CASSQVGLGSENIQYF
TRBV23-1	TRBJ1-5	-	-	TGCGCCAGCAGTCAATCGGCCCCCGAGGGCCGGGTACAGCCCCAGCATTTT	CASSQSAPEGRVQPQHF
TRBV15	TRBJ2-3	-	-	TGTGCCACCAGCAGAGATACTGGCGGGGCAGATACGCAGTATTTT	CATSRDTGGADTQYF
TRBV30	TRBJ2-7	TRBD1	-	TGTGCCTGGAAACTAGACAGGGGACTCTCCTACGAGCAGTACTTC	CAWKLDRGLSYEQYF
TRBV28	TRBJ2-3	TRBD2	-	TGTGCCAGCAGTTTGTGGGTAGCGGGGGGCACAGATACGCAGTATTTT	CASSLWVAGGTDTQYF
TRBV5-1	TRBJ2-3	-	-	TGCGCCAGCAGCTCCACCGTGCTAGCTCTCACAGATACGCAGTATTTT	CASSSTVLALTDTQYF
TRBV6-1	TRBJ2-5	-	-	TGTGCCAGCGGCATGACCCAGTACTTC	CASGMTQYF
TRBV7-9	TRBJ2-1	-	-	TGTGCCAGCAGCCAAGGGGATGAGCAGTTCTTC	CASSQGDEQFF
TRBV11-3	TRBJ2-7	-	-	TGTGCCAGCAGGTCTTTATCCTACGAGCAGTACTTC	CASRSLSYEQYF
TRBV7-2	TRBJ2-5	-	few	TGTGCCAGCAGCTTAGTTCGTGCGGAGACCCAGTACTTC	CASSLVRAETQYF
TRBV5-1	TRBJ2-3	TRBD1	-	TGCGCCAGCAGCCCGGGACAGATTAGCACAGATACGCAGTATTTT	CASSPGQISTDTQYF
TRBV6-1	TRBJ2-3	-	few	TGTGCCAGCAGTCCCCTCGGAGATACGCAGTATTTT	CASSPLGDTQYF
TRBV5-4	TRBJ1-2	-	-	TGTGCCAGCAGTCGGGAAGCGGCTAACTATGGCTACACCTTC	CASSREAANYGYTF
TRBV5-1	TRBJ2-7	TRBD2	-	TGCGCCAGCAGCTTGCAACTAGCGGGGGAGCAGTACTTC	CASSLQLAGEQYF
TRBV7-2	TRBJ1-2	-	-	TGTGCCAGCAGCACCTACGAGAGAGGCTACACCTTC	CASSTYERGYTF
TRBV7-2	TRBJ1-3	-	-	TGTGCCAGCAGCGCCGACAGGTCTGAGGGAAACACCATATATTTT	CASSADRSEGNTIYF
TRBV6-1	TRBJ1-5	-	-	TGTGCCAGCTCCCCCTTGGGGGCATTAGGTCAGCCCCAGCATTTT	CASSPLGALGQPQHF
TRBV28	TRBJ2-2	TRBD2	-	TGTGCCAGCAGTCGAGCGGGGGGGCCAGCCGGGGAGCTGTTTTTT	CASSRAGGPAGELFF